This entry describes one T cell receptor beta chain. What it binds is not known. This specimen comes from a study of T-cell memory formation after mild COVID-19. Overall study results and limits: Day 15 to 85 contracting clones showed balanced CD4/CD8; later expanders leaned CD4+. The main location of contracting CD4+ clones was CM and EM, and that of contracting CD8+ clones was EMRA. Some SARS-CoV-2-responding clones were already detected in memory before infection.

Constant-segment-primed 5'RACE gave TCR alpha and TCR beta cDNA libraries with sample barcodes and UMIs. One entry per CDR3 protein, called by TCRdb with MiXCR from the 5' RACE reads. The sample has around 340,000 distinct CDR3 sequences, approximately 15% seen once. This CDR3 is built from 11 residues. V was trimmed by 7 bases and J by 6 bases, leaving 6 bases between them. Germline CDR1 is ENHRY and CDR2 is SYGVKD. This TCR was sampled from a man between 18 and 35 years old who had mild COVID-19 (a few samples of this study predate the infection). Cell type and time point are not known. Material for sequencing was PBMCs or a T cell subset sorted from them (not recorded which). The chain has TRBV10-3 and TRBJ2-2; weak D call: TRBD2 (5 bases). The CDR3 protein is CAITEAGELFF. DNA for the CDR3: TGTGCCATCACGGAGGCCGGGGAGCTGTTTTTT.